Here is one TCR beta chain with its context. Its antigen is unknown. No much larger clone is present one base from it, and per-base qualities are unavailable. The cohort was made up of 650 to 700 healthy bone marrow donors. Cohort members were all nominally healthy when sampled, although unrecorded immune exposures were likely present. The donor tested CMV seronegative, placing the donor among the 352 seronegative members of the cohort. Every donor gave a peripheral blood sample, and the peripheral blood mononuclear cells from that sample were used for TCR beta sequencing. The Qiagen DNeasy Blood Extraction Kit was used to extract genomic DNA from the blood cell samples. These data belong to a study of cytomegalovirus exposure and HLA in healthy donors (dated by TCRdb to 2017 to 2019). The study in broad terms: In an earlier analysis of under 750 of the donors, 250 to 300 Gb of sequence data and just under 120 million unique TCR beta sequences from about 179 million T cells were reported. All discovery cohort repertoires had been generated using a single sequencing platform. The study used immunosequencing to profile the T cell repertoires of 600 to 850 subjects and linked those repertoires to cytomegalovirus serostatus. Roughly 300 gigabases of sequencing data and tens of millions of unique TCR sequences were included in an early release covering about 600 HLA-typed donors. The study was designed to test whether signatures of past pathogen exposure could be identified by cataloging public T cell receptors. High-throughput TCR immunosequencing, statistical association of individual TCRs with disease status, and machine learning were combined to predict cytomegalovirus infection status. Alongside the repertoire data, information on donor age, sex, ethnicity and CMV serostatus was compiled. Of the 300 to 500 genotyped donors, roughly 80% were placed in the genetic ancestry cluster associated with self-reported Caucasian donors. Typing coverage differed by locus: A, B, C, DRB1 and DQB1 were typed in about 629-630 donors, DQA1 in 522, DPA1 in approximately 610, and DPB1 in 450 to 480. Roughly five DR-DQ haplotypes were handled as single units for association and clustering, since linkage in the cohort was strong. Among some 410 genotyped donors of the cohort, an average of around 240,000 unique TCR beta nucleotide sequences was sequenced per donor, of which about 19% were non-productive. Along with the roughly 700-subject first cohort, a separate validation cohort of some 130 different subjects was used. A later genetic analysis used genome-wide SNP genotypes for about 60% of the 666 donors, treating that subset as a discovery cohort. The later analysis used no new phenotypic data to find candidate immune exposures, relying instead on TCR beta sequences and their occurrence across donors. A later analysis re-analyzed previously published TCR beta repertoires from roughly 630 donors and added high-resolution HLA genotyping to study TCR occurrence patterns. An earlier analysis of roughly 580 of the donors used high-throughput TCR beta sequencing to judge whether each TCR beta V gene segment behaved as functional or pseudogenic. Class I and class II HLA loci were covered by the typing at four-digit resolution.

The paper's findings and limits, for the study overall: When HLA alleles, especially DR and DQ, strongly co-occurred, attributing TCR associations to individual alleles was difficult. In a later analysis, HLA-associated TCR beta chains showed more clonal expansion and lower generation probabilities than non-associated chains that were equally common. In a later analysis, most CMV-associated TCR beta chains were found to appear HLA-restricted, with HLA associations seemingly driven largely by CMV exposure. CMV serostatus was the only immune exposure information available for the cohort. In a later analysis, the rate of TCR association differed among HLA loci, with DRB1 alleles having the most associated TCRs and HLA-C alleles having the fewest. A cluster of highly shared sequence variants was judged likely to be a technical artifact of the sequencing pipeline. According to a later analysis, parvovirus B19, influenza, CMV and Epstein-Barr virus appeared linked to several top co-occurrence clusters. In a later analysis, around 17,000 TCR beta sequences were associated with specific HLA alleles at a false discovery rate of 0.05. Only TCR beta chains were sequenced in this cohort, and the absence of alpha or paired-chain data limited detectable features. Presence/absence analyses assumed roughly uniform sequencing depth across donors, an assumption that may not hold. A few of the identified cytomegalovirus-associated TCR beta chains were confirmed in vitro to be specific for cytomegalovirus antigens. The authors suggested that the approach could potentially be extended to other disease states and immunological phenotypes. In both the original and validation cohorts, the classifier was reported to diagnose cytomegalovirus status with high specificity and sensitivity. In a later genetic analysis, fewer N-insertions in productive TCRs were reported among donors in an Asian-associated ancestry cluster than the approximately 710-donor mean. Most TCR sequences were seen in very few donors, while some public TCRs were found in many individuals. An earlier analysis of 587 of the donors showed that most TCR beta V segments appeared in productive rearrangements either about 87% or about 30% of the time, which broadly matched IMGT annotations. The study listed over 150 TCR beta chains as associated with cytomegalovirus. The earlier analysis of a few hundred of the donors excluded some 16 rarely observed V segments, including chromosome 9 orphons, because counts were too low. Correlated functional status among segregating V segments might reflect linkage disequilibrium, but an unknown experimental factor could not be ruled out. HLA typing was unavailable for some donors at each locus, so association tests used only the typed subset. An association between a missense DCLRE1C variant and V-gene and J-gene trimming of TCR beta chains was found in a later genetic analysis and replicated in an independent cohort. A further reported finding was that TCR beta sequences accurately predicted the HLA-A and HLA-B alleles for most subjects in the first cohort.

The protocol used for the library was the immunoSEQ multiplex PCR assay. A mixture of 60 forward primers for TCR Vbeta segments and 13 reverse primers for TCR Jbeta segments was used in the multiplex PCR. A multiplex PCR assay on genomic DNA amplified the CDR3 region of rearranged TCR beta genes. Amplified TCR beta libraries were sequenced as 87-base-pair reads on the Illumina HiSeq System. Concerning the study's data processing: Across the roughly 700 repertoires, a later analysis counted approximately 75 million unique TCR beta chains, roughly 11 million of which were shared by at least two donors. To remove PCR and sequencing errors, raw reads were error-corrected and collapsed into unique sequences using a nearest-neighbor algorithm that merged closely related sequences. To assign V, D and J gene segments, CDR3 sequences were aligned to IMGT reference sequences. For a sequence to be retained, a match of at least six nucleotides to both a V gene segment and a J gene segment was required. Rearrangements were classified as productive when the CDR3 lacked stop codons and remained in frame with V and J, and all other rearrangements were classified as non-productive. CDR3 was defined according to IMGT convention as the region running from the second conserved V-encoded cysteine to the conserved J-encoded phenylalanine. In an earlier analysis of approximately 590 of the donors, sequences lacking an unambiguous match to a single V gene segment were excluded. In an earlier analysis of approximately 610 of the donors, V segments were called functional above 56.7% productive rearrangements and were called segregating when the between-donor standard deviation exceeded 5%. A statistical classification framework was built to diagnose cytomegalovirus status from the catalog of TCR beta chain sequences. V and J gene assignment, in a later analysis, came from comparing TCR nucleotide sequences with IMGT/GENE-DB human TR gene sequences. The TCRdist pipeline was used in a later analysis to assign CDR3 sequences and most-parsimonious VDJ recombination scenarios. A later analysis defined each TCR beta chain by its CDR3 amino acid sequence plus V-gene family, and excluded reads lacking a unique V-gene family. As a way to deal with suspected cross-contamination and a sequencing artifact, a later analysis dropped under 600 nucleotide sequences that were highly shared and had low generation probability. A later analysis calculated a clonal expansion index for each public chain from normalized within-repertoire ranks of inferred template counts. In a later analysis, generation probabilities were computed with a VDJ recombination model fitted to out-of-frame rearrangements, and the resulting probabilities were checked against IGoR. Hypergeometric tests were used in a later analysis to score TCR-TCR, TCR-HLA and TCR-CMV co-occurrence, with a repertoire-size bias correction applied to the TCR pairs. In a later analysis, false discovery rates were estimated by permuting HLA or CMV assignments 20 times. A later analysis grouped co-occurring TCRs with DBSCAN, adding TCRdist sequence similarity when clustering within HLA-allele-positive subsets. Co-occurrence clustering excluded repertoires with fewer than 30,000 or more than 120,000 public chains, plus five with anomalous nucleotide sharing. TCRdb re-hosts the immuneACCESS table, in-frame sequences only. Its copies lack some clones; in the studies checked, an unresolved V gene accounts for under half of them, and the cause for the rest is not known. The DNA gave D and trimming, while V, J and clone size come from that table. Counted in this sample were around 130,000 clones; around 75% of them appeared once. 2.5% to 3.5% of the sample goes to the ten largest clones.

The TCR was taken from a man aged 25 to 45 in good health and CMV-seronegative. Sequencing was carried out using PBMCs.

The DNA is as follows: TGTGCCAGCAGCTCTGGTCTCTGGGCGGGTGCCGATGAGCAGTTCTTC. Its translation is CASSSGLWAGADEQFF. Recombination joined TRBV11-3 with TRBJ2-1; possibly the D gene is TRBD2, per 5 matching bases. CDR1 is given as SGHNT and CDR2 as YENEEA, both from the germline V gene. The CDR3 sequence holds 16 residues, the cysteine and phenylalanine included. Only the CDR3 part of the read is kept: 48 bases, read in frame from the first base. A distance of 21 bases separates the germline ends of V and J, which lose 4 bases and 8 bases respectively.